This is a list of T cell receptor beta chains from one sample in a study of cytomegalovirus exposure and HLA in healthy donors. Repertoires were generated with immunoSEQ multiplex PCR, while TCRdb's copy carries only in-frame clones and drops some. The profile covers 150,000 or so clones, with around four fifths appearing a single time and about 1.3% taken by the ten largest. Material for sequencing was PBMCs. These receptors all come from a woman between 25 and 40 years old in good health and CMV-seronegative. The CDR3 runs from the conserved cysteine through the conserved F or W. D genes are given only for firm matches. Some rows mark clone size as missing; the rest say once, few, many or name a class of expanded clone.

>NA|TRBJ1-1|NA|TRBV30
CAWSPVNTEAFF
TGTGCCTGGAGTCCAGTGAACACTGAAGCTTTCTTT
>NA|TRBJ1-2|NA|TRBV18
CASSPTADLMRYTF
TGTGCCAGCTCACCAACGGCAGATCTTATGCGGTACACCTTC
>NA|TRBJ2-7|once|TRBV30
CAWSVGGYEQYF
TGTGCCTGGAGTGTAGGGGGCTACGAGCAGTACTTC
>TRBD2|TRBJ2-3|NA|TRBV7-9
CSSSASGGTDTQYF
TGTTCCAGCAGCGCAAGCGGGGGCACAGATACGCAGTATTTT
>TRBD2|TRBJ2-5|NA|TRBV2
CASSETGGQETQYF
TGTGCCAGCAGTGAAACGGGGGGCCAAGAGACCCAGTACTTC
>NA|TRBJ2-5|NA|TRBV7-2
CASSFQRGGETQYF
TGTGCCAGCAGCTTCCAAAGAGGGGGAGAGACCCAGTACTTC
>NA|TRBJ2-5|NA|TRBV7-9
CASSLAVAGETQYF
TGTGCCAGCAGCTTAGCGGTCGCGGGCGAGACCCAGTACTTC
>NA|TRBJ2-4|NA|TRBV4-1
CASSQDLSPGQGFRIQYF
TGCGCCAGCAGCCAAGATCTTTCCCCCGGGCAGGGTTTTAGGATTCAGTACTTC
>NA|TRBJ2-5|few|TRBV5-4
CASSFKGDIQETQYF
TGTGCCAGCAGCTTCAAGGGGGATATTCAAGAGACCCAGTACTTC
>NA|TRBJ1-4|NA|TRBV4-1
CASSQVRGAGEKLFF
TGCGCCAGCAGCCAAGTTCGGGGGGCAGGTGAAAAACTGTTTTTT
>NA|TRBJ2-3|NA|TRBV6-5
CASWRNPSTDTQYF
TGTGCCAGCTGGCGGAACCCTAGCACAGATACGCAGTATTTT
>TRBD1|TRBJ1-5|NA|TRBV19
CASSRRGQGNNQPQHF
TGTGCCAGTAGCCGGAGGGGACAGGGCAATAATCAGCCCCAGCATTTT
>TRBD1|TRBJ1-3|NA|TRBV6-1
CASSVQGADGNTIYF
TGTGCCAGCAGTGTACAGGGGGCCGATGGAAACACCATATATTTT
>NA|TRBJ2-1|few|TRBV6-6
CASKLYNEQFF
TGTGCCAGCAAACTATACAATGAGCAGTTCTTC
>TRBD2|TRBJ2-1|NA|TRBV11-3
CASSFSGNEQFF
TGTGCCAGCAGCTTTAGCGGGAATGAGCAGTTCTTC
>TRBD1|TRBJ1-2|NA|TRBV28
CASSLPDRAGYGYTF
TGTGCCAGCAGTTTACCGGACAGGGCGGGCTATGGCTACACCTTC
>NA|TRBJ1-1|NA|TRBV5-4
CASSLGDYQAFF
TGTGCCAGCAGCTTGGGAGATTATCAAGCTTTCTTT
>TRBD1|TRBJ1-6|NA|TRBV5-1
CASSLTPAGQSSYNSPLHF
TGCGCCAGCAGCTTGACCCCGGCGGGACAGAGCTCCTATAATTCACCCCTCCACTTT
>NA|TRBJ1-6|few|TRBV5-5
CASSLGGAIASPLHF
TGTGCCAGCAGCTTGGGCGGGGCGATAGCTTCACCCCTCCACTTT
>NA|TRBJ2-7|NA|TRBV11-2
CASSPRRDTYEQYF
TGTGCCAGCAGCCCCCGGAGAGATACCTACGAGCAGTACTTC
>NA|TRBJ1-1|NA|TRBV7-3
CASSFAGNTEAFF
TGTGCCAGCAGCTTTGCGGGGAACACTGAAGCTTTCTTT